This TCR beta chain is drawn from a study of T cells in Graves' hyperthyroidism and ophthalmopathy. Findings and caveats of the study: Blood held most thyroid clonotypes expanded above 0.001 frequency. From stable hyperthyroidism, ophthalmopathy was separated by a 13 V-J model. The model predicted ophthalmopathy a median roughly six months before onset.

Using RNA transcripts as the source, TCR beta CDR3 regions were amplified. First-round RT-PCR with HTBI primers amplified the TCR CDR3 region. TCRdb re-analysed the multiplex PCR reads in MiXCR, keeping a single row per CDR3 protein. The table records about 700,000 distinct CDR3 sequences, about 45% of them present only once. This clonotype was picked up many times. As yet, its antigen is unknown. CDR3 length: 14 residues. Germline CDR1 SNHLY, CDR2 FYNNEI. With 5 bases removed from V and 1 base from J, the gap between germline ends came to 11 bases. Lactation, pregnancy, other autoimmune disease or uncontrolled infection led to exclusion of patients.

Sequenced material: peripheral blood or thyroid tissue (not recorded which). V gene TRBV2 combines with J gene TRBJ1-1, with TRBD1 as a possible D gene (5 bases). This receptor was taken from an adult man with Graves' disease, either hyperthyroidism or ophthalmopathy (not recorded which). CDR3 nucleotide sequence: TGTGCCAGCAGTTTGGGACTGACGAACACTGAAGCTTTCTTT. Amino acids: CASSLGLTNTEAFF.